This T cell receptor (beta chain) emerged from a study of T cells expressing NK-cell markers. The germline V gene has CDR1 DFQATT and CDR2 SNEGSKA (reference sequence). This CDR3 contains 20 residues. For each CDR3 protein, TCRdb gives one entry from its re-call of the 5' RACE reads, without DNA. This sample's table has 450,000 to 600,000 distinct CDR3 sequences. This clonotype originated in a man between 18 and 35 years old in good health. Material for sequencing was blood T cells: a sorted CD56 or NKG2C T cell subset, CD4+ or CD8+ T cells, or bulk PBMC T cells (not recorded which). The chain couples TRBV20-1 to TRBJ2-1; the TCRdb call, TRBD2, lacks DNA for checking. CDR3 protein: CSADQYSEGVTSGILYEQFF.